The sequence of this TCR beta chain was determined in a study of T-cell memory formation after mild COVID-19. Study-level results: Pre-infection memory showed some responding clones, and this suggested that cross-reactive memory joined. While clones contracting from day 15 to 85 were balanced between CD4 and CD8, later expanders leaned CD4+.

TCRdb analysed the 5' RACE reads with MiXCR anew, one entry per CDR3 protein. The sample has about 450,000 distinct CDR3 sequences; 20% to 30% are singletons. In the case of this clonotype: Its antigen is unknown.

This sequence originates from an adult woman who had mild COVID-19 (a few samples of this study predate the infection). Cell type and time point are not known. Sequencing input: PBMCs or a T cell subset sorted from them (not recorded which).

Here the CDR3 reads CSARDRKALSYEQYF. The CDR3 nucleotides read TGCAGTGCTAGAGATCGAAAAGCACTCTCCTACGAGCAGTACTTC. The chain carries TRBV20-1 and TRBJ2-7; D gene uncertain. This CDR3 is built from 15 residues. Germline V gene lookup returns CDR1 DFQATT and CDR2 SNEGSKA (reference sequence). V was clipped by 0 bases and J by 0 bases, with 12 bases between them.